Below are 13 T cell receptor beta chains sequenced from a single sample in a study of cytomegalovirus exposure and HLA in healthy donors. 60 Vbeta and 13 Jbeta primers were used in PCR. Repertoires were generated with immunoSEQ multiplex PCR, while TCRdb's copy carries only in-frame clones and drops some. The table has 150,000 to 200,000 clones, approximately 83% seen once. Sequences were obtained from PBMCs. The receptors come from a man younger than 35 in good health and CMV-seropositive.

CDR3 amino acids: CAISEFTEKRSPLHF. The CDR3 DNA reads as TGTGCCATCAGTGAGTTTACAGAGAAGAGATCACCCCTCCACTTT. The chain links TRBV10-3 to TRBJ1-6; D gene uncertain. The V and J ends lost 1 base and 10 bases respectively, with 14 bases between them. This CDR3 is built from 15 residues. In germline, CDR1 is ENHRY, CDR2 SYGVKD.

J is TRBJ1-4 and V is TRBV5-1; tentative D call: TRBD1 (6 bases). From germline, CDR1 is SGHRS and CDR2 YFSETQ. The V end lost 4 bases, the J end lost 6 bases, and 16 bases lay between the germline ends. This CDR3 contains 15 residues. The DNA for the CDR3 is TGCGCCAGCAGCCTGTTAACAGGGAGCCATGAAAAACTGTTTTTT. As protein: CASSLLTGSHEKLFF.

The rearrangement joins TRBV9 to TRBJ2-1; D gene uncertain. Germline V gives CDR1 SGDLS, CDR2 YYNGEE. V lost 3 bases and J lost 4, with 11 bases in between. There are 14 residues in the CDR3. The CDR3 coding sequence is TGTGCCAGCAGCGACCCACACAAATACAATGAGCAGTTCTTC. It translates to CASSDPHKYNEQFF.

This sequence joins TRBV18 and TRBJ1-3; the D is unclear. This CDR3 spans 17 amino acids. V shed 6 bases and J shed 0 bases, with 18 bases lying between them. CDR1 KGHSH and CDR2 LQKENI come from the germline V gene. CDR3 coding DNA: TGTGCCAGCTCTCCCTTTGTACGCGAACGCTCTGGAAACACCATATATTTT. Its translation is CASSPFVRERSGNTIYF.

The chain carries TRBV19 and TRBJ2-7; D ambiguous. Trimming took off 7 bases at V and 3 bases at J, with 10 bases between the two ends. This CDR3 is 12 amino acids long. Germline loops: CDR1 LNHDA, CDR2 SQIVND (reference sequence). This CDR3 reads CASICTVYEQYF. In DNA, the CDR3 is TGTGCCAGTATTTGCACAGTCTACGAGCAGTACTTC.

This clone has just a few counts. This chain links TRBV9 with TRBJ1-4, with 8 positions matching TRBD1. J lost 2 bases, V lost 0 bases, and 6 bases had no gene match. Per germline, CDR1 SGDLS and CDR2 YYNGEE. The CDR3 runs 17 residues. CDR3 protein: CASSVGTGFPTNEKLFF. In DNA form, the CDR3 reads TGTGCCAGCAGCGTAGGGACAGGGTTCCCGACTAATGAAAAACTGTTTTTT.

The rearrangement uses TRBV7-3 and TRBJ2-3; 8 bases align to TRBD2. The CDR3 consists of 15 residues. The V and J ends lost 6 bases and 1 base, in that order; junction bases with no gene match: 6. CDR1 is SGHTA, CDR2 FQGTGA, per germline. CDR3 residues: CASSPAGGGTDTQYF. The CDR3 coding sequence is TGTGCCAGCAGTCCTGCGGGGGGCGGCACAGATACGCAGTATTTT.

The chain is built from TRBV11-2 and TRBJ2-7; weak D call: TRBD2 (6 bases). Deletions cut 3 bases from V and 3 bases from J, with 15 bases between. Germline CDR1 is SGHAT and CDR2 is FQNNGV. The CDR3 covers 15 residues. CDR3 in amino acids: CASSLGRGPYYEQYF. The CDR3 bases are TGTGCCAGCAGCTTGGGGCGGGGACCTTACTACGAGCAGTACTTC.

The chain couples TRBV6-5 to TRBJ2-1; the match to TRBD2 covers 8 bases. Trimming at V came to 2 bases and at J to 10 bases, leaving 7 bases not matched to a gene. The CDR3 runs to 14 residues. CDR1 and CDR2 (germline): MNHEY, SVGAGI. CDR3 DNA: TGTGCCAGCAGTTACACGGGGGGGGACGTGGAGCAGTTCTTC. It yields the protein CASSYTGGDVEQFF.

The chain joins TRBV5-1 to TRBJ2-3; 8 bases match TRBD2. J gave up 7 bases and V 4 bases, and 8 bases lay outside the gene matches. This CDR3 is built from 14 residues. Germline assignment: CDR1 SGHRS and CDR2 YFSETQ. The CDR3 bases are TGCGCCAGCAGCGTCCGGGGGGGCCGGTATACGCAGTATTTT. Translated, it gives CASSVRGGRYTQYF. Complete variable domain (other parts from reference TRBV5-1 and TRBJ2-3): KAGVTQTPRYLIKTRGQQVTLSCSPISGHRSVSWYQQTPGQGLQFLFEYFSETQRNKGNFPGRFSGRQFSNSRSEMNVSTLELGDSALYLCASSVRGGRYTQYFGPGTRLTVL.

The rearrangement links TRBV6-1 to TRBJ1-2; D may be TRBD1 (6 bases). The germline V gene has CDR1 MNHNS and CDR2 SASEGT. The CDR3 extends over 14 amino acids. V gave up 8 bases and J gave up 3 bases, with 16 bases separating them. CDR3 nucleotides: TGTGCCAGCTTGAACCGGGACACCGACTATGGCTACACCTTC. Protein: CASLNRDTDYGYTF.

The chain is built from TRBV2 and TRBJ1-2, with D possibly matching TRBD1 (6 bases). CDR1 SNHLY and CDR2 FYNNEI come from the germline V gene. Between the trimmed V and J ends, which lost 6 bases and 6 bases, there was a span of 11 bases. The CDR3 contains 12 residues. CDR3 protein: CASRVGGDGYTF. The CDR3 nucleotides read TGTGCCAGCAGGGTAGGGGGGGATGGCTACACCTTC. Filled out from reference TRBV2 and TRBJ1-2, the complete variable domain reads EPEVTQTPSHQVTQMGQEVILRCVPISNHLYFYWYRQILGQKVEFLVSFYNNEISEKSEIFDDQFSVERPDGSNFTLKIRSTKLEDSAMYFCASRVGGDGYTFGSGTRLTVV.

The V call is TRBV5-4, the J call TRBJ2-3; 12 bases match TRBD2. Germline CDR1 and CDR2: SGHNT and YYREEE (reference sequence). This CDR3 spans 17 amino acids. V trimming: 3 bases; J trimming: 4 bases; junction bases outside the gene matches: 9. The CDR3 spells CASSSIPSGGVADTQYF. Here the CDR3 DNA reads TGTGCCAGCAGCTCCATACCTAGCGGGGGGGTCGCAGATACGCAGTATTTT.